These T cell receptor beta chains were read from a single sample in a study of Ad26.COV2.S vaccination and SARS-CoV-2 variants. Repertoires were generated with immunoSEQ multiplex PCR, while TCRdb's copy carries only in-frame clones and drops some. The data show 300,000 to 500,000 clones, roughly nine tenths seen once. The input for sequencing was peripheral blood, taken in a trial of Ad26.COV2.S vaccine versus placebo. The receptors stem from a person between 18 and 59 years old who received the Ad26.COV2.S COVID-19 vaccine or a placebo. CDR3s include the opening cysteine and the closing phenylalanine or tryptophan. The D gene is left open where the match is weak. A row's size may be missing; if present it is once, few, many or a size class.

cdr3_aa,cdr3_nt,v_call,j_call,d_call,clone_size
CAHSGSAQGETQYF,TGTGCCCATAGCGGTAGCGCGCAGGGAGAGACCCAGTACTTC,TRBV25-1,TRBJ2-5,.,.
CASSLNARTANYGYTF,TGTGCCAGCAGCTTGAACGCGAGAACAGCTAACTATGGCTACACCTTC,TRBV5-4,TRBJ1-2,.,.
CASSVLGGETQYF,TGTGCCAGCAGCGTTCTGGGTGGGGAGACCCAGTACTTC,TRBV5-8,TRBJ2-5,.,.
CASQLLGGYTF,TGTGCCAGCCAGCTTCTAGGGGGCTACACCTTC,TRBV5-5,TRBJ1-2,.,.
CASSFARTGGENTGELFF,TGTGCCAGCAGCTTCGCCCGGACAGGGGGCGAAAACACCGGGGAGCTGTTTTTT,TRBV7-6,TRBJ2-2,TRBD1,once
CASSLGQGGTEAFF,TGTGCCAGCTCACTAGGCCAGGGGGGCACTGAAGCTTTCTTT,TRBV18,TRBJ1-1,TRBD1,once
CASSNDRVYTDTQYF,TGTGCCAGCAGCAACGACAGGGTTTACACAGATACGCAGTATTTT,TRBV5-8,TRBJ2-3,TRBD1,.
CATSDSRQTYNEQFF,TGTGCCACCAGTGACTCACGCCAGACCTACAATGAGCAGTTCTTC,TRBV24-1,TRBJ2-1,.,.
CASSLSPGVEEQYF,TGTGCCAGCAGCTTGTCCCCTGGGGTCGAGGAGCAGTACTTC,TRBV5-4,TRBJ2-7,.,few
CASSSYPNTEAFF,TGTGCCAGCAGTTCGTACCCGAACACTGAAGCTTTCTTT,TRBV6-2/TRBV6-3,TRBJ1-1,.,few
CSASRGPEAFF,TGCAGTGCTAGCAGGGGACCTGAAGCTTTCTTT,TRBV20-1,TRBJ1-1,.,.
CASMRGPTDTQYF,TGCGCCAGCATGAGAGGGCCCACAGATACGCAGTATTTT,TRBV5-1,TRBJ2-3,.,.
CASSLDGWSGYTF,TGTGCCAGCAGCTTAGACGGATGGAGTGGCTACACCTTC,TRBV7-8,TRBJ1-2,.,.
CASSYKQGYGYTF,TGTGCCAGCAGTTACAAACAGGGCTATGGCTACACCTTC,TRBV6-5,TRBJ1-2,.,.
CASSRGQPQHF,TGTGCCAGCAGTCGAGGGCAGCCCCAGCATTTT,TRBV6-5,TRBJ1-5,.,.
CASSRTGTDKMYF,TGTGCCAGCAGCCGAACCGGGACGGACAAAATGTATTTT,TRBV7-9,TRBJ1-3,.,.
CASSLEASSGNTIYF,TGCGCCAGCAGCTTGGAGGCCAGCTCTGGAAACACCATATATTTT,TRBV5-1,TRBJ1-3,.,.
CASSLLFGNEQYF,TGTGCCAGCAGTTTACTCTTCGGGAACGAGCAGTACTTC,TRBV27,TRBJ2-7,.,.
CASGLQSSGNTIYF,TGTGCCAGTGGATTACAAAGCTCTGGAAACACCATATATTTT,TRBV19,TRBJ1-3,.,.
CASSMSGQGENYGYTF,TGTGCCAGTAGTATGTCGGGACAGGGGGAAAACTATGGCTACACCTTC,TRBV19,TRBJ1-2,TRBD1,.
CASRNTGFNQPQHF,TGTGCCAGTAGAAATACGGGATTCAATCAGCCCCAGCATTTT,TRBV19,TRBJ1-5,.,.
CSVMDRGAVGYTF,TGCAGCGTGATGGACAGGGGAGCTGTAGGCTACACCTTC,TRBV29-1,TRBJ1-2,TRBD1,.
CASSPRSGTQYF,TGTGCCAGCAGCCCCCGTTCTGGGACCCAGTACTTC,TRBV7-9,TRBJ2-5,.,.
CASSIAGYEQYF,TGTGCCAGTAGTATTGCAGGCTACGAGCAGTACTTC,TRBV19,TRBJ2-7,.,.
CASSLGGGTENQPQHF,TGTGCCAGCAGCTTAGGGGGAGGGACGGAAAATCAGCCCCAGCATTTT,TRBV7-6,TRBJ1-5,.,.
CASSQVIRQTNYGYTF,TGCGCCAGCAGCCAAGTTATAAGGCAGACTAACTATGGCTACACCTTC,TRBV4-1,TRBJ1-2,.,.
CASSSTHRTYSSGNTIYF,TGTGCCAGCAGCTCCACCCACCGCACTTACAGCTCTGGAAACACCATATATTTT,TRBV7-7,TRBJ1-3,.,.
CASSPPGGGSYGYTF,TGTGCCAGCAGCCCCCCAGGGGGGGGGAGCTATGGCTACACCTTC,TRBV7-2,TRBJ1-2,TRBD1,.
CASTPLLTDEKLFF,TGTGCCAGCACCCCGCTCTTGACTGATGAAAAACTGTTTTTT,TRBV11-2,TRBJ1-4,.,.
CASSYKRDNEQFF,TGTGCCAGCAGTTACAAGCGAGACAATGAGCAGTTCTTC,TRBV6-5,TRBJ2-1,.,.
CASSLGVGYEQYF,TGTGCCAGCAGCTTAGGGGTTGGGTACGAGCAGTACTTC,TRBV11-2,TRBJ2-7,.,.
CASSFGREEPGELFF,TGTGCTAGCAGCTTTGGTCGCGAGGAGCCCGGGGAGCTGTTTTTT,TRBV7-7,TRBJ2-2,.,few